The 4 T cell receptor beta chains below were found in one sample sequenced in a study of shared clonotypes between healthy human individuals. Assay used: immunoSEQ multiplex PCR; TCRdb lists only in-frame clones, some missing. There are millions of clones in the sample; over 85% occur only once, and more than 0.1% lies in the top ten. The specimen sequenced was naive CD4+ T cells sorted from blood. The subset denotes: CD45RA+ positively selected. Receptors originate from a young man in good health.

V gene TRBV14 combines with J gene TRBJ2-7; no clear D gene. CDR3 length: 13 residues. Trimming took off 3 bases at V and 7 bases at J, with 13 bases between the two ends. Per germline, CDR1 SGHDN and CDR2 FVKESK. CDR3 sequence reads: CASSHSVSSEQYF. The CDR3 DNA reads TGTGCCAGCAGCCACTCCGTCTCTTCAGAGCAGTACTTC. The full variable domain, completed using reference TRBV14 and TRBJ2-7, is EAGVTQFPSHSVIEKGQTVTLRCDPISGHDNLYWYRRVMGKEIKFLLHFVKESKQDESGMPNNRFLAERTGGTYSTLKVQPAELEDSGVYFCASSHSVSSEQYFGPGTRLTVT.

V is TRBV27 and J is TRBJ2-7, with 8 bases matching TRBD1. CDR1 and CDR2 from the germline V gene are MNHEY and SMNVEV (reference sequence). The J segment lost 2 bases and the V segment lost 4 bases, leaving 7 bases of the junction unmatched. There are 15 residues in the CDR3. The CDR3 bases are TGTGCCAGCAGTTCCCGGAGGACAGGGACCTACGAGCAGTACTTC. Translated: CASSSRRTGTYEQYF.

This clone came up once. V is TRBV7-2 and J is TRBJ1-2, with no clear D. Trimming cost V 4 bases and J 7 bases, with 19 bases left between them. From germline, CDR1 is SGHTA and CDR2 FQGNSA. The CDR3 is 15 residues long. The chain's CDR3 is CASSSPRLGNPGYTF. The CDR3 region has the DNA TGTGCCAGCAGCTCCCCTCGCCTGGGCAATCCTGGCTACACCTTC.

This clone turned up a few times. V usage is TRBV6-1 and J usage is TRBJ1-1, with 8 bases identical to TRBD1. CDR1 is MNHNS, CDR2 SASEGT, per germline. After removal of 4 bases from V and 4 bases from J, the junction contained 5 bases not matched to a gene. The CDR3 runs to 14 residues. The CDR3 is CASSVLDRGTEAFF. As DNA, the CDR3 is TGTGCCAGCAGTGTACTCGACAGGGGCACTGAAGCTTTCTTT.